One sample yielded the 15 T cell receptor beta chains listed below, sequenced in a study of blood T cell repertoires in COVID-19. Assay: immunoSEQ multiplex PCR; the TCRdb copy retains only in-frame clones and omits some. The table has 200,000 to 250,000 clones, about 85% seen once. Sequencing used peripheral blood. The receptor source for this set is a man between 18 and 29 years old with active or convalescent COVID-19.

This clone came up many times. V usage is TRBV12-3 or TRBV12-4 and J usage is TRBJ2-7; 8 bases fit TRBD1. V was clipped by 1 base and J by 8 bases; unmatched bases: 4. CDR3 length equals 13 residues. As DNA, the CDR3 is TGTGCCAGCAGTTTAGGGACAGGGAGAAAGCAGTACTTC. Amino acid sequence: CASSLGTGRKQYF.

This clone has a single count. This chain links TRBV10-3 with TRBJ1-1; D not resolved. The CDR3 length is 15 residues. Deletions cut 2 bases from V and 4 bases from J, with 14 bases between. Germline CDR1 reads ENHRY; CDR2 reads SYGVKD. CDR3: CAISEEIGMGTEAFF. Written as DNA, the CDR3 is TGTGCCATCAGTGAGGAGATCGGGATGGGCACTGAAGCTTTCTTT.

The V and J genes are TRBV6-6 and TRBJ1-4; 8 bases map to TRBD1. The CDR3 sequence is 15 residues long. Germline assignment: CDR1 MNHNY and CDR2 SVGAGI (reference sequence). Trimming removed 2 bases from V and 4 bases from J; junction bases left unmatched: 3. CDR3 loop: CASSYKTGDNEKLFF. The CDR3 DNA sequence: TGTGCCAGCAGTTACAAGACAGGGGATAATGAAAAACTGTTTTTT.

V is TRBV7-9 and J is TRBJ1-1, with TRBD1 identical over 7 bases. Germline trimming cut 5 bases from V and 5 bases from J; bases unmatched to any gene: 8. This CDR3 has 14 residues. Germline CDR1 SEHNR, CDR2 FQNEAQ (reference sequence). The CDR3 loop is CASSLWTRGTEAFF. CDR3 nucleotides: TGTGCCAGCAGCCTCTGGACCAGGGGGACTGAAGCTTTCTTT.

The rearrangement links TRBV18 to TRBJ1-1; 8 positions agree with TRBD1. Per germline, CDR1 KGHSH and CDR2 LQKENI. V was pared by 3 bases and J by 1 base, with 4 bases of the junction left unmatched. There are 15 residues in the CDR3. CDR3 loop: CASSPGQASNTEAFF. The CDR3, as DNA: TGTGCCAGCTCACCGGGACAGGCCTCGAACACTGAAGCTTTCTTT.

This clone was observed a single time. The V gene is TRBV28, the J gene TRBJ2-7; the D gene is possibly TRBD1 (5 bases). V shed 3 bases and J shed 0 bases, with 15 bases lying between them. The germline V gene encodes CDR1 MDHEN and CDR2 SYDVKM. This CDR3 has 16 residues. CDR3 sequence reads: CASSFVSDSSSYEQYF. For the CDR3, the DNA is TGTGCCAGCAGTTTCGTCAGTGACAGCAGCTCCTACGAGCAGTACTTC.

The rearrangement joins TRBV29-1 to TRBJ2-3; TRBD1 aligns across 9 bases. Trimming cost V 5 bases and J 1 base; bases outside gene matches: 4. This CDR3 contains 14 residues. CDR1 and CDR2 from the germline V gene are SQVTM and ANQGSEA. In DNA, the CDR3 is TGCAGCGTTTCACAGGGGGCTGGCACAGATACGCAGTATTTT. Protein sequence: CSVSQGAGTDTQYF.

The chain joins TRBV7-9 to TRBJ1-1; D is unclear. The CDR3 runs 15 residues. Germline loops: CDR1 SEHNR, CDR2 FQNEAQ (reference sequence). V was cut by 1 base and J by 5 bases, with 14 bases left in between. DNA for the CDR3: TGTGCCAGCAGCTTAGGACTTCCCTTCGGAACTGAAGCTTTCTTT. As protein: CASSLGLPFGTEAFF.

This clone appeared once. J is TRBJ2-3 and V is TRBV6-2 or TRBV6-3, with TRBD2 matching 11 bases. The CDR3 loop spans 19 amino acids. Germline V gives CDR1 MNHEY, CDR2 SVGEGT. V lost 3 bases to trimming and J lost 9 bases; unmatched junction nucleotides: 20. Here the CDR3 DNA reads TGTGCCAGCAGTTATTTGACACCCCTAGCGGGGGGCCTCGTGAGAACGCAGTATTTT. Residues: CASSYLTPLAGGLVRTQYF.

This rearrangement joins TRBV12-5 to TRBJ2-2, with D possibly being TRBD2 (5 bases). The V end lost 7 bases, the J end lost 8 bases, and 11 bases lay between the germline ends. The length of the CDR3 is 12 residues. Germline V CDR1 and CDR2: LGHNT, FRNRAP. The DNA of the CDR3 is TGTGCTAGTGCCACTAGGGCAGGGGAGCTGTTTTTT. As protein: CASATRAGELFF. The full variable domain, completed using reference TRBV12-5 and TRBJ2-2, is DARVTQTPRHKVTEMGQEVTMRCQPILGHNTVFWYRQTMMQGLELLAYFRNRAPLDDSGMPKDRFSAEMPDATLATLKIQPSEPRDSAVYFCASATRAGELFFGEGSRLTVL.

The chain links TRBV18 to TRBJ1-2; 9 bases are a match to TRBD1. Germline lookup yields CDR1 KGHSH and CDR2 LQKENI. This CDR3 comprises 15 residues. The ends lost 2 bases at V and 2 bases at J; junction bases unmatched: 3. In nucleotides, the CDR3 is TGTGCCAGCTCACCATGGACAGGGGAAAACTATGGCTACACCTTC. Translating gives CASSPWTGENYGYTF.

In nucleotides, the CDR3 is TGTGCCAGCAGCTTTGTGTTAGCGGGAGTAAAGAATGAGCAGTTCTTC. It specifies CASSFVLAGVKNEQFF. The rearrangement joins TRBV7-6 to TRBJ2-1; 9 bases are shared with TRBD2. V lost 3 bases, J lost 7 bases, and 10 bases stayed unmatched. This CDR3 has 16 amino acids. The germline gives CDR1 SGHVS, CDR2 FNYEAQ.

This chain uses TRBV7-9 with TRBJ1-1, with 8 positions matching TRBD1. The CDR3 runs 13 residues. With 5 bases clipped from V and 11 bases from J, the junction kept 10 bases outside the gene matches. From germline, CDR1 is SEHNR and CDR2 FQNEAQ (reference sequence). CDR3 in amino acids: CASSPDRGSEAFF. CDR3 sequence (DNA): TGTGCCAGCAGCCCCGACAGGGGAAGTGAGGCTTTCTTT.

V and J are TRBV13 and TRBJ2-3; no reliable D call. The CDR3 contains 13 residues. Germline CDR1 PRHDT, CDR2 FYEKMQ (reference sequence). The V gene lost 0 bases and the J gene lost 3 bases, with 4 bases spanning the gap. The CDR3 region is CASSLGLTDTQYF. CDR3 coding DNA: TGTGCCAGCAGCTTAGGCCTAACAGATACGCAGTATTTT. Complete variable domain (other parts from reference TRBV13 and TRBJ2-3): AAGVIQSPRHLIKEKRETATLKCYPIPRHDTVYWYQQGPGQDPQFLISFYEKMQSDKGSIPDRFSAQQFSDYHSELNMSSLELGDSALYFCASSLGLTDTQYFGPGTRLTVL.

The chain uses TRBV7-3 and TRBJ2-7, with 7 bases that match TRBD2. The CDR3 is 13 amino acids. The V segment lost 4 bases and the J segment 4 bases; nucleotides outside the gene matches: 4. CDR1 SGHTA and CDR2 FQGTGA come from the germline V gene. The CDR3 reads CASSSSGGYEQYF. In DNA, the CDR3 is TGTGCCAGCAGCTCCTCCGGGGGGTACGAGCAGTACTTC. Based on the CDR3 plus reference TRBV7-3 and TRBJ2-7, the full variable domain is GAGVSQTPSNKVTEKGKYVELRCDPISGHTALYWYRQSLGQGPEFLIYFQGTGAADDSGLPNDRFFAVRPEGSVSTLKIQRTERGDSAVYLCASSSSGGYEQYFGPGTRLTVT.